These T cell receptor beta chains were read from a single sample in a study of control samples from healthy donors and cancer patients. The data were produced by immunoSEQ multiplex PCR, yet TCRdb's version contains in-frame clones alone and is incomplete. The sample includes about 130,000 clones, around 90% of them seen just once. Sequenced input: blood. These receptors came from a man aged 18 to 35 in good health. Both conserved end residues are part of each CDR3. D genes are given only for firm matches. Only part of the rows carry a size: once, few, many, or a class if the clone is expanded.

v_call: TRBV7-9
clone_size: NA
d_call: TRBD2
j_call: TRBJ2-3
cdr3_nt: TGTGCCAGCAGCTACCTATTTCTAGCGGGGGGCAGGGCAGATACGCAGTATTTT
cdr3_aa: CASSYLFLAGGRADTQYF

v_call: TRBV7-8
clone_size: once
d_call: NA
j_call: TRBJ1-6
cdr3_nt: TGTGCCAGCAGCTTTAGACGGGCAGGGACTTATAATTCACCCCTCCACTTT
cdr3_aa: CASSFRRAGTYNSPLHF

v_call: TRBV10-3
clone_size: once
d_call: TRBD1
j_call: TRBJ2-7
cdr3_nt: TGTGCCATCAGGCCGACAGGGGAGACCTCCTACGAGCAGTACTTC
cdr3_aa: CAIRPTGETSYEQYF

v_call: TRBV4-1
clone_size: NA
d_call: NA
j_call: TRBJ2-5
cdr3_nt: TGCGCCAGCAGCCAAGATCTTACATTCGAAGAGACCCAGTACTTC
cdr3_aa: CASSQDLTFEETQYF

v_call: TRBV5-1
clone_size: NA
d_call: NA
j_call: TRBJ1-2
cdr3_nt: TGCGCCAGCAGCTTGGGGAGGGGGGCCGGTTATGGCTACACCTTC
cdr3_aa: CASSLGRGAGYGYTF

v_call: TRBV7-2
clone_size: NA
d_call: NA
j_call: TRBJ1-1
cdr3_nt: TGTGCCAGCAGCAAAAACAGGGTAGAGGACACTGAAGCTTTCTTT
cdr3_aa: CASSKNRVEDTEAFF

v_call: TRBV18
clone_size: NA
d_call: TRBD1
j_call: TRBJ2-5
cdr3_nt: TGTGCCAGCTCACGCCTACAGGGGAAGGAGACCCAGTACTTC
cdr3_aa: CASSRLQGKETQYF

v_call: TRBV5-5
clone_size: NA
d_call: NA
j_call: TRBJ2-5
cdr3_nt: TGTGCCAGCAGCTTGGAAGGGATGGCCGGGTTCGAGACCCAGTACTTC
cdr3_aa: CASSLEGMAGFETQYF

v_call: TRBV12-3/TRBV12-4
clone_size: NA
d_call: NA
j_call: TRBJ2-2
cdr3_nt: TGTGCCAGCAGAGGGAATTCCGGGGAGCTGTTTTTT
cdr3_aa: CASRGNSGELFF

v_call: TRBV19
clone_size: once
d_call: TRBD1
j_call: TRBJ2-5
cdr3_nt: TGTGCCAGTAAGGGACAGGGAGTGGAGACCCAGTACTTC
cdr3_aa: CASKGQGVETQYF

v_call: TRBV2
clone_size: NA
d_call: NA
j_call: TRBJ2-5
cdr3_nt: TGTGCCAGCAAGAGGGAGGGGGCCGTGGAGACCCAGTACTTC
cdr3_aa: CASKREGAVETQYF

v_call: TRBV30
clone_size: NA
d_call: NA
j_call: TRBJ1-3
cdr3_nt: TGTGCCTGGGTCCAAGCCTCTGGAAACACCATATATTTT
cdr3_aa: CAWVQASGNTIYF

v_call: TRBV27
clone_size: NA
d_call: NA
j_call: TRBJ2-3
cdr3_nt: TGTGCCAGCAGCCTTAGAGAACGCTATACGCAGTATTTT
cdr3_aa: CASSLRERYTQYF

v_call: TRBV6-5
clone_size: NA
d_call: TRBD2
j_call: TRBJ2-3
cdr3_nt: TGTGCCAGCACTGTCCCGGGGGGAGCATCAGATACGCAGTATTTT
cdr3_aa: CASTVPGGASDTQYF

v_call: TRBV11-2
clone_size: NA
d_call: NA
j_call: TRBJ1-5
cdr3_nt: TGTGCCAGCAGCTTAGTGGGGGACCAGCCCCAGCATTTT
cdr3_aa: CASSLVGDQPQHF

v_call: TRBV5-1
clone_size: NA
d_call: TRBD1
j_call: TRBJ1-3
cdr3_nt: TGCGCCAGCAGCCCTCAGGGGGTTACCTCTGGAAACACCATATATTTT
cdr3_aa: CASSPQGVTSGNTIYF

v_call: TRBV3-1/TRBV3-2
clone_size: once
d_call: TRBD2
j_call: TRBJ2-3
cdr3_nt: TGTGCCAGCAGCCAAGGACTAGCGGGGGACACAGATACGCAGTATTTT
cdr3_aa: CASSQGLAGDTDTQYF

v_call: TRBV4-1
clone_size: NA
d_call: NA
j_call: TRBJ2-5
cdr3_nt: TGCGCCAGCAGCCAAGTTCGGGCTGAGACCCAGTACTTC
cdr3_aa: CASSQVRAETQYF

v_call: TRBV5-4
clone_size: few
d_call: TRBD2
j_call: TRBJ2-3
cdr3_nt: TGTGCCAGCAGCTACCCCTGGCGGGGGGGTCCAGATACGCAGTATTTT
cdr3_aa: CASSYPWRGGPDTQYF

v_call: TRBV7-9
clone_size: NA
d_call: NA
j_call: TRBJ2-7
cdr3_nt: TGTGCCAGCAGCTCACCGGGACGGAACTCCTACGAGCAGTACTTC
cdr3_aa: CASSSPGRNSYEQYF

v_call: TRBV5-1
clone_size: NA
d_call: NA
j_call: TRBJ1-1
cdr3_nt: TGCGCCAGCAGCTTGGCCGCAGGGAACACTGAAGCTTTCTTT
cdr3_aa: CASSLAAGNTEAFF

v_call: TRBV11-2
clone_size: NA
d_call: TRBD1
j_call: TRBJ2-7
cdr3_nt: TGTGCCAGCAGCTCGAGGTGGACAGGAAAAAGCTCCTACGAGCAGTACTTC
cdr3_aa: CASSSRWTGKSSYEQYF

v_call: TRBV5-4
clone_size: NA
d_call: NA
j_call: TRBJ2-3
cdr3_nt: TGTGCCAGCAGCTCCTCCGGGACCTTCTCGCCAGATACGCAGTATTTT
cdr3_aa: CASSSSGTFSPDTQYF

v_call: TRBV4-1
clone_size: NA
d_call: NA
j_call: TRBJ1-1
cdr3_nt: TGCGCCAGCAGCCAAGTAGAGGGGTTGCACACTGAAGCTTTCTTT
cdr3_aa: CASSQVEGLHTEAFF

v_call: TRBV6-4
clone_size: NA
d_call: TRBD2
j_call: TRBJ2-3
cdr3_nt: TGTGCCAGCAGTGACACTAGCGGGGGCACAGATACGCAGTATTTT
cdr3_aa: CASSDTSGGTDTQYF

v_call: TRBV9
clone_size: NA
d_call: NA
j_call: TRBJ2-1
cdr3_nt: TGTGCCAGCAGCCCTAGTGGCCGGAATGAGCAGTTCTTC
cdr3_aa: CASSPSGRNEQFF

v_call: TRBV13
clone_size: few
d_call: TRBD2
j_call: TRBJ2-3
cdr3_nt: TGTGCCAGCAGCCCAGCGGGGGGGGGAGATACGCAGTATTTT
cdr3_aa: CASSPAGGGDTQYF

v_call: TRBV6-5
clone_size: NA
d_call: TRBD1
j_call: TRBJ2-2
cdr3_nt: TGTGCCAGCAGCCGCGACAGGGGGAGCACCGGGGAGCTGTTTTTT
cdr3_aa: CASSRDRGSTGELFF

v_call: TRBV5-1
clone_size: NA
d_call: TRBD2
j_call: TRBJ2-3
cdr3_nt: TGCGCCAGCAGCGGGACTAGCGGGGGCCCTAGCACAGATACGCAGTATTTT
cdr3_aa: CASSGTSGGPSTDTQYF

v_call: TRBV3-1/TRBV3-2
clone_size: NA
d_call: NA
j_call: TRBJ2-1
cdr3_nt: TGTGCCAGCAGCCAATTGGAGAGGGGGAGAGTCTACAATGAGCAGTTCTTC
cdr3_aa: CASSQLERGRVYNEQFF